The T cell receptor beta chain described here comes from a study of graft-versus-host responses after intestinal transplantation. Produced via immunoSEQ multiplex PCR; TCRdb's table is partial and in-frame only. The sample has 80,000 or so clones, 92% seen once; the top ten hold 0.65% to 0.75%. The germline V gene has CDR1 MNHEY and CDR2 SVGAGI. V was pared by 5 bases and J by 9 bases, with 10 bases of the junction left unmatched. The CDR3 runs 15 residues. The receptor was isolated from a human patient who received an intestinal transplant, so some T cells may come from the graft donor. This chain uses TRBV6-5 with TRBJ2-1; 10 bases align to TRBD2. This sample comprised PBMCs, obtained 98 days after intestinal transplantation. CDR3 sequence: CASSGIAGGLSEQFF. CDR3 sequence (DNA): TGTGCCAGCAGTGGGATAGCGGGAGGCCTAAGTGAGCAGTTCTTC.